This T cell receptor beta chain was obtained from a study of CD8 T cells in ankylosing spondylitis. Findings and limits, study-wide: Made up of fewer than 10 highly homologous variants, a TCR beta motif appeared characteristic of ankylosing spondylitis blood. Disease-linked clones displayed a CD8+ phenotype and appeared relatively rarely in peripheral blood. In ankylosing spondylitis patients, matched synovial fluid reportedly showed significant enrichment of disease-linked clones.

Many counts were recorded for this clonotype. Its antigen is as yet unknown. This CDR3 spans 16 amino acids. V lost 2 bases to trimming and J lost 2 bases; unmatched junction nucleotides: 7. Each TCR beta library was made by quantitative 5'-RACE that incorporated molecular barcodes. A single record per CDR3 protein comes from TCRdb applying MiXCR to the 5' RACE reads. Of a few hundred thousand distinct CDR3 sequences in the sample, approximately 20% were seen once. Input material: blood, either unsorted or a sorted T cell fraction (not recorded which). The chain employs TRBV12-3 or TRBV12-4 and TRBJ2-3, with TRBD1 matching 7 bases. This TCR came from a male donor with ankylosing spondylitis or in good health (not recorded which). CDR3 sequence reads: CASSLLGQTLTDTQYF. Written as DNA, the CDR3 is TGTGCCAGCAGTTTATTGGGACAGACCCTCACAGATACGCAGTATTTT.